A single sample gave rise to the 10 T cell receptor beta chains below, sequenced in a study of beta chain features in type 1 diabetes. What was sequenced were expressed TCRB transcripts, since all of the isolated RNA had been reverse transcribed. Generated by immunoSEQ multiplex PCR, the TCRdb table keeps only in-frame clones and is missing some. The sample yields over 500,000 clones, around 15% seen once. The sequencing input was naive CD4+ T cells from blood. These receptors originate from a man in his late teens or twenties in good health.

The gene calls are TRBV28 and TRBJ2-3, with unresolved D. V shed 7 bases and J shed 7 bases, with 9 bases lying between them. Germline CDR1 and CDR2: MDHEN and SYDVKM. CDR3 length: 11 residues. The CDR3 DNA reads as TGTGCCAGCACTCGTCTCCATACGCAGTATTTT. This codes for CASTRLHTQYF.

The chain links TRBV9 to TRBJ1-1; D is uncertain. The V end was cut by 3 bases, the J end by 1 base, with 10 bases between. Germline lookup yields CDR1 SGDLS and CDR2 YYNGEE. The CDR3 length is 14 residues. The DNA for the CDR3 is TGTGCCAGCAGCGCCCAGGCAGGGAACACTGAAGCTTTCTTT. This encodes CASSAQAGNTEAFF.

This clone was counted a few times. The rearrangement links TRBV5-4 to TRBJ2-5, with D uncertain. Deletions cut 0 bases from V and 4 bases from J, with 7 bases between. CDR1 and CDR2 from the germline V gene are SGHNT and YYREEE (reference sequence). The CDR3 consists of 13 residues. The CDR3 reads CASSLDYRETQYF. CDR3 in DNA: TGTGCCAGCAGCTTGGACTACCGAGAGACCCAGTACTTC.

This chain links TRBV7-3 with TRBJ2-7; maybe TRBD1 (5 bases). Trimming took 3 bases from V and 3 from J, leaving 15 bases between them. From germline, CDR1 is SGHTA and CDR2 FQGTGA. The CDR3 has 15 residues. CDR3 bases: TGTGCCAGCAGCTTCCCTGACAGAAGCTTCTACGAGCAGTACTTC. Encoded protein: CASSFPDRSFYEQYF. Looking up the rest from reference TRBV7-3 and TRBJ2-7 gives the full variable domain: GAGVSQTPSNKVTEKGKYVELRCDPISGHTALYWYRQSLGQGPEFLIYFQGTGAADDSGLPNDRFFAVRPEGSVSTLKIQRTERGDSAVYLCASSFPDRSFYEQYFGPGTRLTVT.

This clone was picked up many times. The chain links TRBV15 to TRBJ2-1, with 7 bases aligning to TRBD2. Per germline, CDR1 LNHNV and CDR2 YYDKDF (reference sequence). The trim removed 1 base at V and 7 bases at J, leaving 7 bases unmatched. The CDR3 consists of 15 residues. The CDR3 nucleotides are TGTGCCACCAGCAGAGGGGCGGGAGCGCCGAATGAGCAGTTCTTC. Its translation: CATSRGAGAPNEQFF.

The V gene is TRBV28, the J gene TRBJ2-7, with TRBD1 as a possible D gene (5 bases). The germline V gene has CDR1 MDHEN and CDR2 SYDVKM. Trimming left V 7 bases short and J 2 bases short, with 15 bases between. The CDR3 is made up of 14 amino acids. The CDR3 coding sequence is TGTGCCAGCACCTCACTGGGGCAGGCCTACGAGCAGTACTTC. This codes for CASTSLGQAYEQYF.

This clone turned up a few times. The same CDR3 arises from other DNA sequences in this sample as well. V is TRBV19 and J is TRBJ2-5; D gene unclear. The germline V gene has CDR1 LNHDA and CDR2 SQIVND (reference sequence). This CDR3 comprises 11 residues. Trimming left V 2 bases short and J 4 bases short, with 2 bases between. CDR3 sequence: CASSIRETQYF. For the CDR3, the DNA is TGTGCCAGTAGTATACGAGAGACCCAGTACTTC.

The CDR3 bases are TGTGCCAGCAGTTTGGGACAGGGGAATCAGCCCCAGCATTTT. Translated: CASSLGQGNQPQHF. V and J are TRBV28 and TRBJ1-5, with TRBD1 matching over 10 bases. Germline trimming cut 3 bases from V and 4 bases from J; bases unmatched to any gene: 0. The CDR3 consists of 14 residues. Per germline, CDR1 MDHEN and CDR2 SYDVKM.

This clone came up a few times. Other nucleotide sequences in the sample specify the same CDR3. The chain is built from TRBV5-6 and TRBJ1-5; no clear D. Germline lookup yields CDR1 SGHDT and CDR2 YYEEEE. V lost 0 bases, J lost 4 bases, and 5 bases lay in between. This CDR3 spans 13 amino acids. This CDR3 reads CASSLDRNQPQHF. CDR3 in DNA: TGTGCCAGCAGCTTGGACCGGAATCAGCCCCAGCATTTT.

The V call is TRBV28, the J call TRBJ2-3, with 11 positions matching TRBD2. The germline CDR1 and CDR2 sequences are MDHEN and SYDVKM. The CDR3 loop spans 17 amino acids. J gave up 2 bases and V 4 bases, and 8 bases lay outside the gene matches. The CDR3 region has the DNA TGTGCCAGCAGTTCTTCCGGACTAGCGGGTACCACAGATACGCAGTATTTT. Translating gives CASSSSGLAGTTDTQYF.